The clone carrying this T cell receptor (beta chain) was seen just once. This specimen belongs to a study of blood T cell repertoires in COVID-19. On the study more broadly: The United States, Italy and Spain supplied acute and convalescent COVID-19 samples. PBMCs, B-cell-depleted T cells, or T cells provided the cDNA or gDNA that made up the material.

CDR3 size: 17 residues. Germline CDR1 SSHAT, CDR2 FNYEAQ (reference sequence). The germline V and J ends were trimmed by 0 bases and 1 base, with 14 bases remaining between them. As handled by the study authors: The assay estimated nucleated cells by amplifying reference gene primers. Measured with immunoSEQ multiplex PCR; TCRdb has only the in-frame clones, and not every one. The DNA was the basis for D and trimming; V, J and clone size are from that table. The table records 150,000 to 200,000 clones, around nine tenths of them present only once. The receptor's source is a man in his fifties or sixties with active or convalescent COVID-19. The sample taken for sequencing was peripheral blood. The chain uses TRBV7-7 and TRBJ2-3, with D possibly matching TRBD2 (6 bases). CDR3 protein: CASSLAAGKERTDTQYF. In DNA form, the CDR3 reads TGTGCCAGCAGCTTAGCGGCGGGGAAGGAGCGCACAGATACGCAGTATTTT.